This TCR beta chain was recorded in a study of T cell changes during pregnancy in multiple sclerosis. Germline V gene data show CDR1 as SGHAT and CDR2 as FQNNGV. The CDR3 spans 12 residues. V was shortened by 4 bases and J by 1 base, with 4 bases between the two germline ends. Clones were sequenced by immunoSEQ multiplex PCR, and TCRdb holds only the in-frame ones, with some missing. The table lists over 45,000 clones, just over 90% of them singletons. The material was peripheral blood, obtained in the first trimester of pregnancy. This clonotype originated in a female donor in good health, enrolled as a control in a pregnancy study. This rearrangement joins TRBV11-2 to TRBJ1-2; D not certain. This CDR3 is CASSSVNYGYTF. CDR3 coding DNA: TGTGCCAGCAGCTCTGTTAACTATGGCTACACCTTC.